This entry lists 2 T cell receptor beta chains sequenced from one sample in a study of OX40 agonist ivuxolimab in advanced cancers. Profiled with immunoSEQ multiplex PCR; TCRdb holds only in-frame clones, not every one. Counted here are about 73,000 clones, more than 80% occurring once; the ten biggest clones make up 0.4% to 0.55%. The sample in question was CD4+ or CD8+ T cells sorted from blood, obtained in a trial of the OX40 agonist ivuxolimab. Source of these receptors: an adult with an advanced solid tumor such as melanoma, head and neck, liver or kidney cancer.

The chain links TRBV5-1 to TRBJ1-2, with 9 positions matching TRBD1. The CDR3 contains 17 residues. The J segment lost 5 bases and the V segment lost 1 base, leaving 12 bases of the junction unmatched. Germline CDR1 reads SGHRS; CDR2 reads YFSETQ. The CDR3 nucleotides are TGCGCCAGCAGCTTGACAAAGCCGGGACAGGGATTTTATGGCTACACCTTC. Amino acids: CASSLTKPGQGFYGYTF.

The rearrangement links TRBV15 to TRBJ2-1; 11 bases match TRBD2. This CDR3 region has 18 residues. The V segment lost 1 base and the J segment 1 base; nucleotides outside the gene matches: 6. Germline CDR1 reads LNHNV; CDR2 reads YYDKDF (reference sequence). The CDR3 DNA sequence: TGTGCCACCAGCAGAGGTACGGGACTAGCGGCTTCCTACAATGAGCAGTTCTTC. Residues: CATSRGTGLAASYNEQFF.